These 2 T cell receptor beta chains were sequenced from one sample in a study of cytomegalovirus exposure and HLA in healthy donors. PCR involved 60 Vbeta and 13 Jbeta primers. The table came from immunoSEQ multiplex PCR; TCRdb's copy has only in-frame clones and leaves some out. Among over 150,000 clones listed, roughly 75% were seen once. Source material: PBMCs. The receptors were gathered from a man between 18 and 35 years old in good health and CMV-seronegative.

The chain carries TRBV27 and TRBJ1-2; a possible D gene is TRBD1 (5 bases). Trimming left V 4 bases short and J 6 bases short, with 21 bases between. In germline, CDR1 is MNHEY, CDR2 SMNVEV (reference sequence). This CDR3 has 16 amino acids. CDR3 DNA sequence: TGTGCCAGCAGTTGGGGCCCACTCACACCGGGTGATGGCTACACCTTC. Translated: CASSWGPLTPGDGYTF.

Only one count was recorded for this clone. A read error may produce the germline difference seen at one junction end. V gene TRBV7-2 combines with J gene TRBJ2-1, with a possible D match to TRBD2 (5 bases). Germline V gene sequence: CDR1 SGHTA, CDR2 FQGNSA. The CDR3 runs 13 residues. In DNA, the CDR3 is TGTGCCAGCAGCTTCGGACTTGACAATGGGCAGTTCTTC. This translates into CASSFGLDNGQFF. The full variable domain, rest sourced from reference TRBV7-2 and TRBJ2-1, is GAGVSQSPSNKVTEKGKDVELRCDPISGHTALYWYRQSLGQGLEFLIYFQGNSAPDKSGLPSDRFSAERTGGSVSTLTIQRTQQEDSAVYLCASSFGLDNGQFFGPGTRLTVL.